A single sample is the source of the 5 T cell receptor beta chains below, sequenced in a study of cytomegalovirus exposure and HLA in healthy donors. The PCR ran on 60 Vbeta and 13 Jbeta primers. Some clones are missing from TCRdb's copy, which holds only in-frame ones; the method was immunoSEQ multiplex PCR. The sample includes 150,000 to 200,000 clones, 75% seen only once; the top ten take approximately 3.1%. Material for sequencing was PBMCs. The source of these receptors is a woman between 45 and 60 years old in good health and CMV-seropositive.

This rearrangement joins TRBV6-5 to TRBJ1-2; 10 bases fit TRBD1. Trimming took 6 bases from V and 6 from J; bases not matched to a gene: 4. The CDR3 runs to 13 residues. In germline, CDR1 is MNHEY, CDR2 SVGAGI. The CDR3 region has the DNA TGTGCCAGCAGCTGGGGACAGGGGAATGGCTACACCTTC. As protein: CASSWGQGNGYTF.

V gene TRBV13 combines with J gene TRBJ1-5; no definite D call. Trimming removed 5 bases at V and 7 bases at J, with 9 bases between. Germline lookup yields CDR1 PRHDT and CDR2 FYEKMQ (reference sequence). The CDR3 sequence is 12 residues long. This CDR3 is CASSLRGQPQHF. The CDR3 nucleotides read TGTGCCAGCAGCCTTCGCGGACAGCCCCAGCATTTT.

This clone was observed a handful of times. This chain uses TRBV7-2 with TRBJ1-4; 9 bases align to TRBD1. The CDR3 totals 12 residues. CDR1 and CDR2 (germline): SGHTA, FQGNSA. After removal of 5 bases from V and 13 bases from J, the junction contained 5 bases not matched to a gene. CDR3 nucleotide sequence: TGTGCCAGCAGCCCAAGGACAGGGGTACTGTTTTTT. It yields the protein CASSPRTGVLFF.

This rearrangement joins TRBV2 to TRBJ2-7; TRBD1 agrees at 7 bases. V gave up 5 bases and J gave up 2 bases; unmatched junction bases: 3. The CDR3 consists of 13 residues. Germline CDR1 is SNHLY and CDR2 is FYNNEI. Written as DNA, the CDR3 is TGTGCCAGCAGTAACGGGACAGCCTACGAGCAGTACTTC. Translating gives CASSNGTAYEQYF.

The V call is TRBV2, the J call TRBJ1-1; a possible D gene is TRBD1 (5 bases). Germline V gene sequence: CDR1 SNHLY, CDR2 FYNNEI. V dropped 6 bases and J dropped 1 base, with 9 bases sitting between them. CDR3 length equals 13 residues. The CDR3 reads CASSADRNTEAFF. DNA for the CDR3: TGTGCCAGCAGCGCTGACAGGAACACTGAAGCTTTCTTT.